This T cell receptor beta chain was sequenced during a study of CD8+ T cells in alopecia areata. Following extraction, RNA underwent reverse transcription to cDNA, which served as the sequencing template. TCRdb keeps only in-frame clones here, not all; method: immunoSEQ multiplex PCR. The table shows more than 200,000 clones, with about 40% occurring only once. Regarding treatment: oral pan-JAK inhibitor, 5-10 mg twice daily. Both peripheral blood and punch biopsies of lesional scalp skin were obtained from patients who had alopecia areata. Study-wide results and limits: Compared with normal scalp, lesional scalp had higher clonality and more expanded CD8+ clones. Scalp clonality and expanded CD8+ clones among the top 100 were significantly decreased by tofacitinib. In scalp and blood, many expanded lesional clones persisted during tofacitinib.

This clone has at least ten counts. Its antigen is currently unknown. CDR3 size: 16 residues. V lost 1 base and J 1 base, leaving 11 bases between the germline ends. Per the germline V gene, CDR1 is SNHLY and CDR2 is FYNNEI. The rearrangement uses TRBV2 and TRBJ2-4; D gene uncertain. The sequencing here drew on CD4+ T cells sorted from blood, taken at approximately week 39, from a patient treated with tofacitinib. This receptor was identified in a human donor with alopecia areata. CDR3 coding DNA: TGTGCCAGCAGTGAAGGACATACAATGGCCAAAAACATTCAGTACTTC. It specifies CASSEGHTMAKNIQYF.